This TCR beta chain is drawn from a study of T cells in Graves' hyperthyroidism and ophthalmopathy. The overall study: Once the initial diagnosis was made, peripheral blood was obtained before any treatment.

Germline assignment: CDR1 MGHRA and CDR2 YSYEKL. The CDR3 length is 11 residues. V was trimmed by 1 base and J by 9 bases, leaving 6 bases between them. Findings and caveats of the study: Ophthalmopathy and stable hyperthyroidism were separated by a 13 V-J model.

This clonotype was seen a handful of times. As yet, its antigen is unknown. Diagnosis relied on clinical symptoms, serum thyroxine and TRAb, thyroid ultrasound and orbital computed tomography. RNA transcripts served as the template for amplifying TCR beta CDR3 regions. HTBI primers were the set used in a first-round RT-PCR of the TCR CDR3. Via MiXCR, TCRdb re-called the multiplex PCR reads, giving one row per CDR3 protein. The sample gives approximately 380,000 distinct CDR3 sequences, around a sixth of which show up once; less than 45% is in the top ten. The sequenced sample consisted of blood. The chain combines TRBV4-1 with TRBJ2-5; no firm D call. This TCR came from a man in his late teens or twenties with Graves' ophthalmopathy. CDR3 loop: CASSQGRSQYF. The CDR3 DNA follows: TGCGCCAGCAGCCAAGGGCGATCCCAGTACTTC.